These 21 T cell receptor beta chains share one sample of origin, sequenced in a study of cytomegalovirus exposure and HLA in healthy donors. PCR primers comprised 60 Vbeta and 13 Jbeta primers. This table comes from immunoSEQ multiplex PCR, and its TCRdb copy is limited to in-frame clones, with some not included. This table has more than 150,000 clones, 78% appearing once. Sequencing input: PBMCs. These receptor sequences come from a middle-aged woman in good health and CMV-seropositive.

This sequence joins TRBV15 and TRBJ2-5; 7 bases map to TRBD2. From germline, CDR1 is LNHNV and CDR2 YYDKDF (reference sequence). V was clipped by 0 bases and J by 5 bases; unmatched bases: 6. The CDR3 is 15 residues long. CDR3 in amino acids: CATSRDWEGTETQYF. The CDR3 DNA is TGTGCCACCAGCAGAGATTGGGAGGGGACGGAGACCCAGTACTTC.

V is TRBV29-1 and J is TRBJ2-5; 7 bases align to TRBD1. The CDR3 extends over 13 amino acids. Germline CDR1 SQVTM, CDR2 ANQGSEA. Unmatched junction bases numbered 6, after V lost 4 bases and J lost 4 bases. CDR3 residues: CSVGQGSGETQYF. The CDR3 DNA is TGCAGCGTTGGACAGGGAAGTGGAGAGACCCAGTACTTC.

The chain combines TRBV12-1 with TRBJ2-5; the DNA was not compared with TRBD2, the D call given in the table. TRBV12-1 is tagged as a pseudogene. The CDR3 runs 17 residues. CDR3 nucleotides: TGTGCCAGCAGCGCCGCCGGTGCGGGGGCCGCCTATGAGACCCAGTACTTC. This encodes CASSAAGAGAAYETQYF.

This chain links TRBV30 with TRBJ2-1; D is unclear. V was pared by 5 bases and J by 8 bases, with 10 bases between. CDR1 is GTSNPN and CDR2 is SVGIG in the germline V gene (reference sequence). This CDR3 is built from 11 residues. CDR3 DNA: TGTGCCTGGGTCGCTGGCTATGAGCAGTTCTTC. Its translation is CAWVAGYEQFF.

The chain combines TRBV30 with TRBJ1-5; D gene uncertain. CDR1 is GTSNPN, CDR2 SVGIG, per germline (reference sequence). V was cut by 0 bases and J by 3 bases, with 9 bases left in between. The CDR3 is made up of 14 amino acids. CDR3 loop: CAWSVIALNQPQHF. The CDR3 coding sequence is TGTGCCTGGAGTGTGATAGCTCTCAATCAGCCCCAGCATTTT. The full variable domain, completed using reference TRBV30 and TRBJ1-5, is SQTIHQWPATLVQPVGSPLSLECTVEGTSNPNLYWYRQAAGRGLQLLFYSVGIGQISSEVPQNLSASRPQDRQFILSSKKLLLSDSGFYLCAWSVIALNQPQHFGDGTRLSIL.

V and J are TRBV6-1 and TRBJ1-3; a weak D match, TRBD1 (5 bases). V was trimmed by 6 bases and J by 4 bases, leaving 13 bases between them. Germline assignment: CDR1 MNHNS and CDR2 SASEGT. The CDR3 extends over 14 amino acids. The chain's CDR3 is CASSREGQGNTIYF. The CDR3 DNA is TGTGCCAGCAGCCGGGAGGGGCAAGGAAACACCATATATTTT.

This sequence joins TRBV5-5 and TRBJ1-5; no firm D call. V was cut by 7 bases and J by 5 bases, with 25 bases left in between. Looked up from germline, CDR1 is SGHKS and CDR2 is YYEKEE (reference sequence). The CDR3 sequence is 17 residues long. The CDR3 sequence is CASVPRRNLPFDQPQHF. The CDR3, as DNA: TGTGCCAGCGTTCCTCGCCGAAACTTACCATTCGATCAGCCCCAGCATTTT.

There are a few counts of this clone. The chain combines TRBV11-2 with TRBJ2-1, with 11 bases aligning to TRBD2. The CDR3 is made up of 15 amino acids. V dropped 5 bases and J dropped 7; count of bases not matched to a gene: 7. Germline CDR1 reads SGHAT; CDR2 reads FQNNGV. The CDR3 DNA sequence: TGTGCCAGCAGCAAGACTAGCGGGACTGGGAATGAGCAGTTCTTC. The encoded protein is CASSKTSGTGNEQFF.

The V gene is TRBV6-6, the J gene TRBJ1-5; TRBD1 agrees at 7 bases. V lost 6 bases and J lost 5; bases outside the gene matches: 13. In germline, CDR1 is MNHNY, CDR2 SVGAGI (reference sequence). The CDR3 covers 16 residues. CDR3: CASRPRGAAFHQPQHF. The CDR3 DNA is TGTGCCAGCAGACCCAGGGGGGCTGCCTTTCATCAGCCCCAGCATTTT.

V and J are TRBV9 and TRBJ2-3, with a possible D match to TRBD2 (6 bases). Trimming shortened V by 0 bases and J by 2 bases, and 16 bases separated the two germline ends. This CDR3 comprises 17 residues. Germline CDR1 is SGDLS and CDR2 is YYNGEE. CDR3 protein: CASSVDGGSGPTDTQYF. The CDR3 bases are TGTGCCAGCAGCGTAGATGGAGGGTCCGGTCCCACAGATACGCAGTATTTT.

The chain uses TRBV7-6 and TRBJ2-1; 7 nucleotides agree with TRBD2. With V trimmed by 5 bases and J by 1 base, 5 bases remained unmatched. The CDR3 is 15 amino acids. Germline V CDR1 and CDR2: SGHVS, FNYEAQ. The CDR3 reads CASSPRGESYNEQFF. CDR3 coding DNA: TGTGCCAGCAGCCCACGGGGGGAGTCCTACAATGAGCAGTTCTTC.

This clone was seen a handful of times. The chain uses TRBV5-6 and TRBJ1-2, with a possible D match to TRBD1 (6 bases). Trimming shortened V by 4 bases and J by 0 bases, and 13 bases separated the two germline ends. This CDR3 is 15 amino acids long. CDR1 SGHDT and CDR2 YYEEEE come from the germline V gene. The CDR3 coding sequence is TGTGCCAGCAGCCGGGGGGCAGGGTCTAACTATGGCTACACCTTC. Amino acid sequence: CASSRGAGSNYGYTF.

The J gene is TRBJ1-3, the V gene TRBV6-1, with D perhaps TRBD1 (6 bases). V lost 8 bases to trimming and J lost 2 bases, with 16 bases between them. Germline loops: CDR1 MNHNS, CDR2 SASEGT. The CDR3 totals 15 residues. The CDR3 here is CASGWGGGTGNTIYF. The CDR3 DNA follows: TGTGCCAGCGGATGGGGAGGGGGTACTGGAAACACCATATATTTT.

V gene TRBV20-1 combines with J gene TRBJ1-2; 7 nucleotides line up with TRBD1. Germline lookup yields CDR1 DFQATT and CDR2 SNEGSKA (reference sequence). Losses at the gene ends were 5 bases for V and 7 bases for J; bases not matched to a gene: 4. CDR3 size: 11 residues. The CDR3 DNA reads as TGCAGTGCTTGGACAGGTCGTGGCTACACCTTC. Residues: CSAWTGRGYTF.

The genes are TRBV28 and TRBJ1-1, with D tentatively TRBD1 (5 bases). Germline V gene lookup returns CDR1 MDHEN and CDR2 SYDVKM. V lost 2 bases and J 5 bases, leaving 12 bases between the germline ends. The CDR3 covers 14 residues. CDR3 sequence (DNA): TGTGCCAGCAGTTTAGCGTCAGGGTTTACTGAAGCTTTCTTT. Protein: CASSLASGFTEAFF. The variable domain in full, with the rest retrieved from reference TRBV28 and TRBJ1-1, is DVKVTQSSRYLVKRTGEKVFLECVQDMDHENMFWYRQDPGLGLRLIYFSYDVKMKEKGDIPEGYSVSREKKERFSLILESASTNQTSMYLCASSLASGFTEAFFGQGTRLTVV.

This rearrangement joins TRBV29-1 to TRBJ2-3, with D perhaps TRBD2 (6 bases). Germline CDR1 reads SQVTM; CDR2 reads ANQGSEA. With 4 bases removed from V and 2 bases from J, the gap between germline ends came to 13 bases. This CDR3 has 14 amino acids. CDR3 residues: CSVVEGFVTDTQYF. In DNA form, the CDR3 reads TGCAGCGTTGTGGAGGGTTTCGTCACAGATACGCAGTATTTT.

This chain connects TRBV6-1 to TRBJ1-2, with TRBD1 matching over 9 bases. Per germline, CDR1 MNHNS and CDR2 SASEGT. There are 17 residues in the CDR3. V lost 2 bases to trimming and J lost 4 bases; unmatched junction nucleotides: 11. The CDR3 DNA follows: TGTGCCAGCAGTGAACGTATTTGGGACAGGGTAATCTATGGCTACACCTTC. It yields the protein CASSERIWDRVIYGYTF.

The V gene is TRBV7-8, the J gene TRBJ1-6; D is undetermined. The germline CDR1 and CDR2 sequences are SGHVS and FQNEAQ. With 0 bases removed from V and 6 bases from J, the gap between germline ends came to 15 bases. The CDR3 extends over 17 amino acids. CDR3 region: CASSLAQSQAFNSPLHF. The CDR3 nucleotides read TGTGCCAGCAGCTTAGCGCAAAGTCAAGCGTTTAATTCACCCCTCCACTTT.

This clone was found once. The rearrangement joins TRBV2 to TRBJ2-3; D unclear. Germline-derived CDR1 and CDR2 are SNHLY and FYNNEI. The CDR3 sequence is 12 residues long. V lost 6 bases and J lost 2, with 6 bases in between. The CDR3 loop is CASRLDTDTQYF. The DNA for the CDR3 is TGTGCCAGCAGACTTGACACAGATACGCAGTATTTT.

The rearrangement joins TRBV7-2 to TRBJ1-2; no clear D. The germline V and J ends were trimmed by 5 bases and 1 base, with 17 bases remaining between them. Germline lookup yields CDR1 SGHTA and CDR2 FQGNSA. This CDR3 comprises 16 residues. CDR3 nucleotides: TGTGCCAGCAGCGAGAGTGCGGGTGCAATTAACTATGGCTACACCTTC. Protein sequence: CASSESAGAINYGYTF.

This clone was counted a single time. The chain uses TRBV2 and TRBJ2-7; no reliable D call. Germline assignment: CDR1 SNHLY and CDR2 FYNNEI. This CDR3 region has 15 residues. V gave up 2 bases and J gave up 1 base, with 12 bases separating them. The CDR3 here is CASSENIQVSYEQYF. The CDR3 DNA sequence: TGTGCCAGCAGTGAAAATATTCAGGTTTCCTACGAGCAGTACTTC.